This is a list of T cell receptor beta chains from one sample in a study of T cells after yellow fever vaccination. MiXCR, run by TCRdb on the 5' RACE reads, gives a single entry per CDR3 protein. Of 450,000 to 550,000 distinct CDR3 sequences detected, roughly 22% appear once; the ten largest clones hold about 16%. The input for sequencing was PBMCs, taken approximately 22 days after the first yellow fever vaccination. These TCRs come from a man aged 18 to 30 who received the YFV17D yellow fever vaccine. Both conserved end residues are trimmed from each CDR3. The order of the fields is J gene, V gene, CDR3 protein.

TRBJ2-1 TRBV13 ASSLGVASANNEQF
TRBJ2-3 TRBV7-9 ASRHGPRRVDTQY
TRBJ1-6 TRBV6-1 ASSERQGHNSPLH
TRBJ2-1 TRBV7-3 ASSLNAAYNEQF
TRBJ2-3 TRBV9 ASSVPPDRAPDTQY
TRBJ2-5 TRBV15 ATSREGDQETQY
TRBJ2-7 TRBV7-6 ASSTPGQGTYEQY
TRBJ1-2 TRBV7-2 ASSLGRGGNPDSGYT
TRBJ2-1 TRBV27 ASSLSTGLANEQF
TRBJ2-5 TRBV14 ASSQSSVTQY
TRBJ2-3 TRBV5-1 ASSWELRARGTDTQY
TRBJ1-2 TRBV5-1 ASSLAPPNYGYT
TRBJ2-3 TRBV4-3 ASSRGSPDTQY
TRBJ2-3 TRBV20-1 SAAAHTDTQY
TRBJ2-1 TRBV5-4 ASSLGGRSRNEQF
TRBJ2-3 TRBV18 ASSGLADTQY
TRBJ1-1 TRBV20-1 SAREVGNTEAF
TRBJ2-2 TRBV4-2 ASRQAGVVTGELF
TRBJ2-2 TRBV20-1 SARDTAGELF
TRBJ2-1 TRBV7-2 ASSLVPAQREQF
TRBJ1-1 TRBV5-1 ANQRGPAGVEAF
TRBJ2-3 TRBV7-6 ASSFSTDTQY
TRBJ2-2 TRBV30 AWNYGNTGELF
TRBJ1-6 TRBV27 ASSLRTFQSSYNSPLH